A selection of T cell receptor beta chains follows, all from one sample in a study of T-cell memory formation after mild COVID-19. TCRdb used MiXCR to reprocess the 5' RACE reads, holding one entry per CDR3 protein. The repertoire consists of 270,000 or so distinct CDR3 sequences, with about 20% occurring once and the leading ten covering about 23%. Sequenced: PBMCs or a T cell subset sorted from them (not recorded which). Receptors originate from a man younger than 35 who had mild COVID-19 (a few samples of this study predate the infection). Cell type and time point are not known. Each CDR3 is given with its conserved first and last residue. Fields, in order: J gene, clone size, V gene, D gene, CDR3 DNA, CDR3 protein. The D gene is left open where the match is weak. Clone size is shown for a subset of rows, as once, few, many or a class of expanded clone.

j_call: TRBJ2-3; clone_size: -; v_call: TRBV20-1; d_call: -; cdr3_nt: TGCAGTGCGGATTGGGGTCAAGATACGCAGTATTTT; cdr3_aa: CSADWGQDTQYF
j_call: TRBJ2-7; clone_size: -; v_call: TRBV5-6; d_call: TRBD2; cdr3_nt: TGTGCCAGCAGCTTAGGCGCGGGGGGTGTCGAGCAGTACTTC; cdr3_aa: CASSLGAGGVEQYF
j_call: TRBJ1-1; clone_size: few; v_call: TRBV6-5; d_call: TRBD1; cdr3_nt: TGTGCCAGCAGCCTGATGAGGGGGCGGAGGAACACTGAAGCTTTCTTT; cdr3_aa: CASSLMRGRRNTEAFF
j_call: TRBJ2-5; clone_size: -; v_call: TRBV9; d_call: TRBD2; cdr3_nt: TGTGCCAGCAGCGCTAGCGGGGGGCCAGAGACCCAGTACTTC; cdr3_aa: CASSASGGPETQYF
j_call: TRBJ1-1; clone_size: few; v_call: TRBV28; d_call: -; cdr3_nt: TGTGCCAGCAGGAGTTTAGGGGGGCCTGGCGGCACTGAAGCTTTCTTT; cdr3_aa: CASRSLGGPGGTEAFF
j_call: TRBJ2-5; clone_size: few; v_call: TRBV20-1; d_call: -; cdr3_nt: TGCAGTGCTAGAGATGGACTTTCTCTGGAGACCCAGTACTTC; cdr3_aa: CSARDGLSLETQYF
j_call: TRBJ2-3; clone_size: few; v_call: TRBV20-1; d_call: -; cdr3_nt: TGCAGTGGGGGGCCCTCTAGCACAGATACGCAGTATTTT; cdr3_aa: CSGGPSSTDTQYF
j_call: TRBJ1-5; clone_size: -; v_call: TRBV12-3/TRBV12-4; d_call: TRBD1; cdr3_nt: TGTGCCAGTAGGGGGCAGGGTCAGCCCCAGCATTTT; cdr3_aa: CASRGQGQPQHF
j_call: TRBJ2-3; clone_size: few; v_call: TRBV11-2; d_call: -; cdr3_nt: TGTGCCAGCAGCTTAGGGTTGGGTGTCTCCACAGATACGCAGTATTTT; cdr3_aa: CASSLGLGVSTDTQYF
j_call: TRBJ2-1; clone_size: few; v_call: TRBV4-1; d_call: TRBD1; cdr3_nt: TGCGCCAGCAGCCAAGAGACAGGGCCTCAGTTCTTC; cdr3_aa: CASSQETGPQFF
j_call: TRBJ2-3; clone_size: -; v_call: TRBV27; d_call: -; cdr3_nt: TGTGCCAGCAGTTTATTTGATCCTTACACAGATACGCAGTATTTT; cdr3_aa: CASSLFDPYTDTQYF